Listed here is a single T cell receptor (beta chain). This specimen comes from a study of CD8 T cells in Susac syndrome. After extraction with the RNeasy kit, about 0.45 to 1 ug of the RNA was reverse transcribed using random hexamers. Using its own MiXCR run on the immunoSEQ multiplex PCR reads, TCRdb lists one record per CDR3 protein. The sample lists 100,000 to 150,000 distinct CDR3 sequences; around 85% were seen once. Germline V CDR1 and CDR2: SNHLY, FYNNEI. The CDR3 extends over 16 amino acids. Trimming cost V 4 bases and J 1 base, with 16 bases left between them. V gene TRBV2 combines with J gene TRBJ1-1; unclear D gene. Sequencing was performed on CD8+ T cells from PBMCs. The clonotype comes from a human donor with multiple sclerosis. CDR3 protein: CASSVRTDKENTEAFF. The CDR3 DNA reads TGTGCCAGCAGTGTTAGGACCGACAAAGAGAACACTGAAGCTTTCTTT. The entire variable domain, with the rest obtained from reference TRBV2 and TRBJ1-1, is as follows: EPEVTQTPSHQVTQMGQEVILRCVPISNHLYFYWYRQILGQKVEFLVSFYNNEISEKSEIFDDQFSVERPDGSNFTLKIRSTKLEDSAMYFCASSVRTDKENTEAFFGQGTRLTVV.